This T cell receptor (beta chain) comes out of a study of blood T cell repertoires in COVID-19. Across the whole study: Samples came from the United States, Italy and Spain, spanning acute and convalescent COVID-19. T cells, B-cell-depleted T cells, or PBMCs supplied cDNA or gDNA.

Germline CDR1 reads MDHEN; CDR2 reads SYDVKM. The CDR3 is made up of 15 amino acids. V was pared by 7 bases and J by 0 bases, with 15 bases between. Clinical history as reported by participants underpinned cohort assignment. In the original analysis: It was from reference gene primer amplification that nucleated cell counts were estimated. Generated by immunoSEQ multiplex PCR, the TCRdb table keeps only in-frame clones and is missing some. D and trimming come from the DNA, and the V and J calls and clone size come from that table. The table includes around 450,000 clones, about 85% detected once. The material sequenced was PBMCs or T cells enriched from blood (not recorded which). The chain has TRBV28 and TRBJ1-1; D might be TRBD1 (5 bases). The sequence was obtained from a woman between 18 and 29 years old with acute COVID-19. The DNA for the CDR3 is TGTGCCAGCACCACCGGGGGGTCTTTGAACACTGAAGCTTTCTTT. Its protein product is CASTTGGSLNTEAFF.